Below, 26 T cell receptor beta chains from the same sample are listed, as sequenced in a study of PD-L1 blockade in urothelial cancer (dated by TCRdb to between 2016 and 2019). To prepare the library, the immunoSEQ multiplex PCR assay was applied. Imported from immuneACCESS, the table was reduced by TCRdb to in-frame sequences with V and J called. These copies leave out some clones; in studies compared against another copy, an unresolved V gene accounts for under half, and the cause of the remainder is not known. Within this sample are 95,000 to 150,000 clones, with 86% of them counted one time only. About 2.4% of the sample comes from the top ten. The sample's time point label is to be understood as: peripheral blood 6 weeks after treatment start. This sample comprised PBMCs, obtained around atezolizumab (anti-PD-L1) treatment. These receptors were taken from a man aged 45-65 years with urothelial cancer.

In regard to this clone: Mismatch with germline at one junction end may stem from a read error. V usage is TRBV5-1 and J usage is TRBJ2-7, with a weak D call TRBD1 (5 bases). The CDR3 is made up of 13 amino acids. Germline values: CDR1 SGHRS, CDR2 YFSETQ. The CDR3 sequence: CASSPTGSYEQYF. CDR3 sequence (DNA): TGTGCCAGCAGCCCTACAGGAAGCTACGAGCAGTACTTC.

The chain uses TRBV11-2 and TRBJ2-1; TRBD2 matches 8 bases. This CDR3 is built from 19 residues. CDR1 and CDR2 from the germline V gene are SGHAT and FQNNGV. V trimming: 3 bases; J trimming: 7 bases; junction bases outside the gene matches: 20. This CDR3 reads CASSLVSSGTRNTFNEQFF. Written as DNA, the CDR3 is TGTGCCAGCAGCTTGGTGAGTTCCGGGACTAGGAATACCTTTAATGAGCAGTTCTTC.

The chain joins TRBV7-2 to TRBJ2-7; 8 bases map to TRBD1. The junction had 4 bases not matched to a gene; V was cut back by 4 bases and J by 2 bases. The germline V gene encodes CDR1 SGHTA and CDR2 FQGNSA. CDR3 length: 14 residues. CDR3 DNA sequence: TGTGCCAGCAGCTCCGACAGGGGCCCCTACGAGCAGTACTTC. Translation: CASSSDRGPYEQYF.

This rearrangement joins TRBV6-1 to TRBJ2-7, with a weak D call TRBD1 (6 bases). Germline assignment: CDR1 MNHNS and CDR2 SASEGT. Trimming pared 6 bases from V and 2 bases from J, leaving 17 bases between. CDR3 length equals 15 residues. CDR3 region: CASRGTGTQTYEQYF. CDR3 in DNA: TGTGCCAGCAGAGGAACCGGGACACAAACCTACGAGCAGTACTTC.

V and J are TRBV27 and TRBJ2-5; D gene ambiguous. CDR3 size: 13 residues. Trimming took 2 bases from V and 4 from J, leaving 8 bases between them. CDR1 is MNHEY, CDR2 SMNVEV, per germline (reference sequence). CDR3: CASSLGFGETQYF. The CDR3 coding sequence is TGTGCCAGCAGTTTAGGTTTCGGAGAGACCCAGTACTTC.

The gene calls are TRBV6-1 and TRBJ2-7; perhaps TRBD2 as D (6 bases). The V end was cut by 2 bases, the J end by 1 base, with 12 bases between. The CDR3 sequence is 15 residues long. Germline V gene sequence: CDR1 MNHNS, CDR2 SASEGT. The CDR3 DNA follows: TGTGCCAGCAGTGAATACGGGGGTGGGTCCTACGAGCAGTACTTC. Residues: CASSEYGGGSYEQYF.

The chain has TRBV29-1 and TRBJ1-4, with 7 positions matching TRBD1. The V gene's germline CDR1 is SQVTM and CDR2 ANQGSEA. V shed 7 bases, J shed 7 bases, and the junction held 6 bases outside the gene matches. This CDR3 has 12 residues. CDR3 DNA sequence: TGCAGCGGAATGACAGGGCGTGAAAAACTGTTTTTT. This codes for CSGMTGREKLFF.

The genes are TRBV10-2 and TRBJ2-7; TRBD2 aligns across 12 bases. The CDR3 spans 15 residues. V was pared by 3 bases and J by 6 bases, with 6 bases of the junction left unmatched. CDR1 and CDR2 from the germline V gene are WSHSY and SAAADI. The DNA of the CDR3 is TGCGCCAGCAGTGACCGACTAGCGGGAGCCGGCGAGCAGTACTTC. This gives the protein CASSDRLAGAGEQYF.

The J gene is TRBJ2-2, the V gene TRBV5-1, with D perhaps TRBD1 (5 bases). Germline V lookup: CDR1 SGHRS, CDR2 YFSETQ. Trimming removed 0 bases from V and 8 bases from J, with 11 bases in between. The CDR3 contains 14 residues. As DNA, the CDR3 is TGCGCCAGCAGCTTGGGCCAGGGTGGTGGGGAGCTGTTTTTT. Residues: CASSLGQGGGELFF.

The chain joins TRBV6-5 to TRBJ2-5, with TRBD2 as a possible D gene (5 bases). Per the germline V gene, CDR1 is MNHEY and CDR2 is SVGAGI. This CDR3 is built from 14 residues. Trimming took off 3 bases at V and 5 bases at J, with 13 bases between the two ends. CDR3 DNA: TGTGCCAGCAGTTATTCACGGAGAGGGGAGACCCAGTACTTC. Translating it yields CASSYSRRGETQYF.

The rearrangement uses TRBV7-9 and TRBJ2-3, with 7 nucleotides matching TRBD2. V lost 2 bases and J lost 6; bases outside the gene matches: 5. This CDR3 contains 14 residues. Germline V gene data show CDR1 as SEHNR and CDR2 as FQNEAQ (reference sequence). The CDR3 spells CASSLSSGGDTQYF. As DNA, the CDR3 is TGTGCCAGCAGCTTATCCTCGGGAGGCGATACGCAGTATTTT.

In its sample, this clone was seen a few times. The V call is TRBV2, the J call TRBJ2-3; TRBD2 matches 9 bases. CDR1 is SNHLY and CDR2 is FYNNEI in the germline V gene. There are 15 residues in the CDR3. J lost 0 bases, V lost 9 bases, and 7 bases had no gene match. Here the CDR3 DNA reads TGTGCCAGTTCTTGGACTAGCGAAAGCACAGATACGCAGTATTTT. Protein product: CASSWTSESTDTQYF.

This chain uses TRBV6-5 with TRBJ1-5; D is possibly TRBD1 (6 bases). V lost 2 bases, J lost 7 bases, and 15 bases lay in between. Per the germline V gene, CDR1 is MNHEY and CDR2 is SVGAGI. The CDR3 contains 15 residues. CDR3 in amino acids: CASSYPLTGIQPQHF. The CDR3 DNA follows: TGTGCCAGCAGTTACCCGCTTACAGGGATCCAGCCCCAGCATTTT.

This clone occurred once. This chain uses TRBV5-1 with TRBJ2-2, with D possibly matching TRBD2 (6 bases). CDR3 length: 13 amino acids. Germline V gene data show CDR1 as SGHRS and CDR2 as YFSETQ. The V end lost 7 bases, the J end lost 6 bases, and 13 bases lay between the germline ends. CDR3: CASRHPGAGELFF. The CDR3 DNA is TGCGCCAGCCGACACCCGGGAGCCGGGGAGCTGTTTTTT. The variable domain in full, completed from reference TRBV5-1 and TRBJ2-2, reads KAGVTQTPRYLIKTRGQQVTLSCSPISGHRSVSWYQQTPGQGLQFLFEYFSETQRNKGNFPGRFSGRQFSNSRSEMNVSTLELGDSALYLCASRHPGAGELFFGEGSRLTVL.

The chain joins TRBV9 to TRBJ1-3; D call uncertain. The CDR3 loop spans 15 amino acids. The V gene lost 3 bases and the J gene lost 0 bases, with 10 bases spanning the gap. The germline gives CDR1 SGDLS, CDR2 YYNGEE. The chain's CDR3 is CASSAQWSSGNTIYF. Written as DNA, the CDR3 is TGTGCCAGCAGCGCGCAGTGGAGCTCTGGAAACACCATATATTTT.

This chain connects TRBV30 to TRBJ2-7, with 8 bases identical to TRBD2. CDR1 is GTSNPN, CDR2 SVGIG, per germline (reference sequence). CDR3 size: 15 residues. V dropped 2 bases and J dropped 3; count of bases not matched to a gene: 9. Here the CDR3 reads CAWSSGGSGGYEQYF. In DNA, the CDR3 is TGTGCCTGGAGTAGTGGGGGCAGCGGGGGCTACGAGCAGTACTTC.

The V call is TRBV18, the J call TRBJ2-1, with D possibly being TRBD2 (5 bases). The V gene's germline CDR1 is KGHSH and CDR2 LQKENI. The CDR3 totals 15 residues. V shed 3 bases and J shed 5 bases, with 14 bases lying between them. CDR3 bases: TGTGCCAGCTCACCGATCCTTCGGACTCACAATGAGCAGTTCTTC. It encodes CASSPILRTHNEQFF. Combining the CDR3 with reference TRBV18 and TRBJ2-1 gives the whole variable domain NAGVMQNPRHLVRRRGQEARLRCSPMKGHSHVYWYRQLPEEGLKFMVYLQKENIIDESGMPKERFSAEFPKEGPSILRIQQVVRGDSAAYFCASSPILRTHNEQFFGPGTRLTVL.

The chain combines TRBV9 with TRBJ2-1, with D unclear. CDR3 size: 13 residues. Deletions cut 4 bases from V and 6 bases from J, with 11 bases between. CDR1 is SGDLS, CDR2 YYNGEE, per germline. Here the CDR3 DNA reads TGTGCCAGCAGCCCTCTTTCGGGCAATGAGCAGTTCTTC. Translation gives CASSPLSGNEQFF.

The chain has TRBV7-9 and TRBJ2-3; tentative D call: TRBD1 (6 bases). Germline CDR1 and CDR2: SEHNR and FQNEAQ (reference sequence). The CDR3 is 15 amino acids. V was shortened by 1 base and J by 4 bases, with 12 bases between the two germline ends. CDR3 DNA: TGTGCCAGCAGCTTAGTCAACAGGGTTCCAGATACGCAGTATTTT. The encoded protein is CASSLVNRVPDTQYF.

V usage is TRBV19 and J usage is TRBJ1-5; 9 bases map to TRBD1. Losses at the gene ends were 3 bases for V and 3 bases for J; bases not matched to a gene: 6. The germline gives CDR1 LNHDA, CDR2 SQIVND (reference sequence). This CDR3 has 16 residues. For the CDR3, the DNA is TGTGCCAGTAGTATTAGAACAGGGGGCCCCAATCAGCCCCAGCATTTT. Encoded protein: CASSIRTGGPNQPQHF. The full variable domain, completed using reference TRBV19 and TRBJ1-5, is DGGITQSPKYLFRKEGQNVTLSCEQNLNHDAMYWYRQDPGQGLRLIYYSQIVNDFQKGDIAEGYSVSREKKESFPLTVTSAQKNPTAFYLCASSIRTGGPNQPQHFGDGTRLSIL.

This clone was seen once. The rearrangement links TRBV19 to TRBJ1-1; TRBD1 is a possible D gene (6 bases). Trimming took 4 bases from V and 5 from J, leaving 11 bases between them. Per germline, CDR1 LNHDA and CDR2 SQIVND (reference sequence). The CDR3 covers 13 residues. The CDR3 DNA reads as TGTGCCAGTAGTAGGGGGCGTTGGACTGAAGCTTTCTTT. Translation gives CASSRGRWTEAFF.

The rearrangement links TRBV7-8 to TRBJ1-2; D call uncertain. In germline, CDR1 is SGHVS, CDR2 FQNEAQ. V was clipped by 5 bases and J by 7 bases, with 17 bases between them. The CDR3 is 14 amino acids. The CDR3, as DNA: TGTGCCAGCAGCCCGGACGGATCGGAGGTTGGCTACACCTTC. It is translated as CASSPDGSEVGYTF.

The CDR3 region is CASSQAIRITSRTEQFF. The DNA of the CDR3 is TGCGCCAGCAGCCAAGCCATCCGAATCACTTCTCGAACTGAGCAGTTCTTC. V gene TRBV4-1 combines with J gene TRBJ2-1, with unresolved D. Trimming cost V 1 base and J 9 bases, with 22 bases left between them. The CDR3 consists of 17 residues. CDR1 MGHRA and CDR2 YSYEKL come from the germline V gene.

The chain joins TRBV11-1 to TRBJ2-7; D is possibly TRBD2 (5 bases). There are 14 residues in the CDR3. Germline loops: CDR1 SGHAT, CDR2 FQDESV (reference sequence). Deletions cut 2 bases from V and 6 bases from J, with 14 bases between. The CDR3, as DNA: TGTGCCAGCAGCTTATCCTTGGGAGCCGGCGAGCAGTACTTC. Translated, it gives CASSLSLGAGEQYF.

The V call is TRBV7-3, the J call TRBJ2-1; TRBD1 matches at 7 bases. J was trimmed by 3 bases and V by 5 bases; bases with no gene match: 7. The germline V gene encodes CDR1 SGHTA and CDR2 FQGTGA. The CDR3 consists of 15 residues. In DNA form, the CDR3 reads TGTGCCAGCAGCCCGGCCGGGACAGACTACAATGAGCAGTTCTTC. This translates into CASSPAGTDYNEQFF. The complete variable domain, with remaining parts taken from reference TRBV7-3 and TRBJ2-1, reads GAGVSQTPSNKVTEKGKYVELRCDPISGHTALYWYRQSLGQGPEFLIYFQGTGAADDSGLPNDRFFAVRPEGSVSTLKIQRTERGDSAVYLCASSPAGTDYNEQFFGPGTRLTVL.

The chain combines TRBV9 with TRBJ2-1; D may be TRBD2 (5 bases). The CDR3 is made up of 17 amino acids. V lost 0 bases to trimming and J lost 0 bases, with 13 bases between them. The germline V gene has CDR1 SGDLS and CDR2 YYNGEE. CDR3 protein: CASSVGISGGSYNEQFF. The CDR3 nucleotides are TGTGCCAGCAGCGTAGGTATAAGCGGAGGCTCCTACAATGAGCAGTTCTTC.